This T cell receptor (beta chain) was found in a study of T-cell memory formation after mild COVID-19. Study background: Clusters were largely donor specific.

Findings and limits, study-wide: CD4+ contracting clones were found mainly in CM and EM, and CD8+ ones in EMRA.

The CDR3 is 13 residues long. Germline lookup yields CDR1 LGHNA and CDR2 YSLEER. V lost 0 bases and J lost 5, with 7 bases in between. In regard to this clonotype: What it recognizes is unknown.

MiXCR, run by TCRdb on the 5' RACE reads, gives a single entry per CDR3 protein. Of 350,000 to 500,000 distinct CDR3 sequences listed, roughly 17% are singletons. V gene TRBV4-3 combines with J gene TRBJ1-1, with D perhaps TRBD1 (5 bases). Sample: PBMCs or a T cell subset sorted from them (not recorded which). The sequence came from a man between 18 and 29 years old who had mild COVID-19 (a few samples of this study predate the infection). Cell type and time point are not known. Here the CDR3 reads CASSQDGGTEAFF. DNA of the CDR3: TGCGCCAGCAGCCAAGACGGGGGAACTGAAGCTTTCTTT.